The 16 T cell receptor beta chains reported below all come from one sample, sequenced in a study of blood T cells in healthy people across ages. The use of a sample-barcoded 5' primer and a J-beta primer mix characterized a second PCR of roughly 7 to 12 cycles. TCRdb used MiXCR to reprocess the 5' RACE reads, holding one entry per CDR3 protein. The table includes more than 1,400,000 distinct CDR3 sequences, 40% to 50% detected once. Material: blood. These receptor sequences come from a woman aged 18-35 years in good health.

This chain links TRBV4-1 with TRBJ1-1; D is possibly TRBD1 (6 bases). The CDR3 totals 16 residues. Between the trimmed V and J ends, which lost 2 bases and 0 bases, there was a span of 13 bases. Looked up from germline, CDR1 is MGHRA and CDR2 is YSYEKL. The chain's CDR3 is CASSQNRDALNTEAFF. The CDR3 nucleotides are TGCGCCAGCAGCCAAAACAGGGATGCTTTGAACACTGAAGCTTTCTTT.

The rearrangement joins TRBV10-1 to TRBJ2-3; D call uncertain. Germline assignment: CDR1 WNHNN and CDR2 SYGVQD (reference sequence). Trimming left V 8 bases short and J 0 bases short, with 12 bases between. The CDR3 has 14 amino acids. The CDR3 DNA is TGCGCCAGCCCGCCCGGAGTTAGCACAGATACGCAGTATTTT. Translated: CASPPGVSTDTQYF.

This chain uses TRBV12-3 or TRBV12-4 with TRBJ2-2, with a possible D match to TRBD2 (6 bases). The V end was cut by 11 bases, the J end by 3 bases, with 22 bases between. The CDR3 has 16 amino acids. CDR3 residues: CACTKGGGPYTGELFF. As DNA, the CDR3 is TGTGCCTGCACCAAGGGAGGAGGGCCTTACACCGGGGAGCTGTTTTTT.

This clonotype was seen repeatedly, ten times or more. The chain couples TRBV29-1 to TRBJ2-3, with 7 bases identical to TRBD1. Germline V CDR1 and CDR2: SQVTM, ANQGSEA. V lost 4 bases, J lost 4 bases, and 8 bases stayed unmatched. The CDR3 has 14 residues. CDR3 amino acids: CSVARTTGADTQYF. CDR3 DNA: TGCAGCGTTGCGCGGACAACAGGGGCAGATACGCAGTATTTT.

This clonotype was counted only a few times. The chain has TRBV20-1 and TRBJ2-1, with unresolved D. V gave up 4 bases and J gave up 0 bases, with 13 bases separating them. Germline V gives CDR1 DFQATT, CDR2 SNEGSKA (reference sequence). This CDR3 is built from 15 residues. CDR3: CSAMSWVSSYNEQFF. CDR3 coding DNA: TGCAGTGCTATGTCGTGGGTCAGCTCCTACAATGAGCAGTTCTTC.

The chain recombines TRBV4-2 with TRBJ2-5; the match to TRBD2 covers 11 bases. Matching the DNA end better, TRBJ2-1 makes the J call doubtful. The CDR3 runs to 15 residues. Germline loops: CDR1 LGHNA, CDR2 YNFKEQ. The CDR3 here is CASSQDISGGETQFF. The CDR3 nucleotides are TGTGCCAGCAGCCAAGATATTAGCGGGGGGGAGACCCAGTTCTTC.

This clonotype was counted only a few times. The chain carries TRBV27 and TRBJ2-7; TRBD2 matches 10 bases. The CDR3 loop spans 16 amino acids. Losses at the gene ends were 2 bases for V and 0 bases for J; bases not matched to a gene: 4. Germline-derived CDR1 and CDR2 are MNHEY and SMNVEV (reference sequence). CDR3 protein: CASSLERGGTSYEQYF. The CDR3 nucleotides read TGTGCCAGCAGTTTAGAGCGGGGGGGAACCTCCTACGAGCAGTACTTC.

In the case of this clonotype: At one end, the junction sequence differs from germline, possibly due to a read error. The chain combines TRBV7-8 with TRBJ1-2; TRBD1 is a possible D gene (5 bases). This CDR3 region has 14 residues. Germline V gene lookup returns CDR1 SGHVS and CDR2 FQNEAQ. This CDR3 is CTSSLGDNNYGYTF. CDR3 bases: TGTACCAGCAGCTTAGGGGATAATAACTATGGCTACACCTTC.

V is TRBV2 and J is TRBJ1-1, with D unresolved. Germline-derived CDR1 and CDR2 are SNHLY and FYNNEI. The CDR3 is made up of 13 amino acids. The V gene lost 0 bases and the J gene lost 6 bases, with 8 bases spanning the gap. The CDR3 loop is CASSEALVSEAFF. The CDR3 DNA follows: TGTGCCAGCAGTGAAGCGCTCGTCTCTGAAGCTTTCTTT.

The rearrangement joins TRBV5-1 to TRBJ2-7, with TRBD1 matching over 10 bases. Trimming removed 4 bases from V and 5 bases from J; junction bases left unmatched: 12. CDR3 length: 16 amino acids. CDR1 and CDR2 from the germline V gene are SGHRS and YFSETQ. The CDR3 here is CASSASPGTGADEQYF. CDR3 DNA: TGCGCCAGCAGCGCCTCTCCCGGGACAGGGGCCGACGAGCAGTACTTC.

This clonotype was detected a few times. This rearrangement joins TRBV11-2 to TRBJ1-6; D is possibly TRBD1 (6 bases). Per germline, CDR1 SGHAT and CDR2 FQNNGV. Trimming cost V 7 bases and J 5 bases, with 18 bases left between them. This CDR3 has 16 residues. The CDR3 spells CASTAALGTNNSPLHF. CDR3 sequence (DNA): TGTGCCAGCACCGCGGCACTAGGGACAAATAATTCACCCCTCCACTTT.

The rearrangement joins TRBV18 to TRBJ2-7; D is ambiguous. The CDR3 is 14 residues long. V lost 2 bases, J lost 2 bases, and 10 bases lay in between. Germline loops: CDR1 KGHSH, CDR2 LQKENI. The CDR3 loop is CASSPTTDAYEQYF. The CDR3 DNA reads TGTGCCAGCTCACCAACGACGGATGCCTACGAGCAGTACTTC. Drawing the rest from reference TRBV18 and TRBJ2-7, the complete variable domain is NAGVMQNPRHLVRRRGQEARLRCSPMKGHSHVYWYRQLPEEGLKFMVYLQKENIIDESGMPKERFSAEFPKEGPSILRIQQVVRGDSAAYFCASSPTTDAYEQYFGPGTRLTVT.

The genes are TRBV9 and TRBJ1-4; tentatively, D is TRBD1 (5 bases). This CDR3 comprises 14 residues. Trimming took 5 bases from V and 5 from J, leaving 13 bases between them. Per germline, CDR1 SGDLS and CDR2 YYNGEE. This CDR3 is CASSRDGQNEKLFF. The CDR3 DNA is TGTGCCAGCAGTAGGGACGGGCAAAATGAAAAACTGTTTTTT.

This clonotype was detected a few times. The J gene is TRBJ1-2, the V gene TRBV10-2, with no clear D. The CDR3 runs 15 residues. V dropped 5 bases and J dropped 0 bases, with 13 bases sitting between them. Germline loops: CDR1 WSHSY, CDR2 SAAADI. The CDR3 bases are TGCGCCAGCAGTTTCCGGGATCCAGCTAACTATGGCTACACCTTC. Protein: CASSFRDPANYGYTF.

This clonotype was seen ten or more times. The chain is built from TRBV12-3 or TRBV12-4 and TRBJ2-3; D remains unclear. The CDR3 runs to 15 residues. The V gene lost 4 bases and the J gene lost 0 bases, with 11 bases spanning the gap. The CDR3 coding sequence is TGTGCCAGCAGTTCCTTCCGGACCAGCACAGATACGCAGTATTTT. It specifies CASSSFRTSTDTQYF.

The CDR3 loop is CASSPRTGLAYGYTF. CDR3 DNA: TGTGCCAGCAGCCCCCGGACAGGCTTGGCCTATGGCTACACCTTC. V gene TRBV9 combines with J gene TRBJ1-2; TRBD1 matches at 7 bases. V lost 4 bases and J lost 4; bases outside the gene matches: 10. Germline CDR1 and CDR2: SGDLS and YYNGEE. This CDR3 is 15 amino acids long.